This T cell receptor beta chain was retrieved from a study of long-term antiretroviral therapy in people with HIV. On this clone itself: Its antigen is unidentified.

Survey-level immunoSEQ v3.0 assays were run. Target depth was roughly 40,000-50,000 T-cell genomes per sample. Produced via immunoSEQ multiplex PCR; TCRdb's table is partial and in-frame only. Here the sample spans over 25,000 clones, 97% being singletons. Study-wide results and limits: Those clones which expanded before ART made up the dominant part of the repertoire at all time points. Comparison with controls showed narrower CDR3 length ranges in HIV repertoires.

Every donor had one or more pre-ART and two or more post-ART PBMC samples. Source: unsorted PBMCs, taken 7.6 years after starting antiretroviral therapy. The sequence was collected from a man aged 30 to 45 with HIV.

The CDR3 sequence is CASSWGTATYEQYF. The CDR3 DNA sequence: TGTGCCAGCAGTTGGGGGACCGCCACCTACGAGCAGTACTTC. V gene TRBV6-1 combines with J gene TRBJ2-7, with D perhaps given as TRBD1 or TRBD2 (5 bases each). The CDR3 is made up of 14 amino acids. Looked up from germline, CDR1 is MNHNS and CDR2 is SASEGT. V lost 5 bases and J lost 2, with 13 bases in between.